This T cell receptor (beta chain) was captured in a study of T cell repertoires in cytomegalovirus infection (dated by TCRdb to between 2018 and 2021). With respect to the entire study: The peptide stimulations were aimed at well-studied HLA-B-restricted epitopes as well as recently identified HLA-C-restricted CMV epitopes, whose presentation resists viral immunomodulation. The HLA type of each donor mattered for the analysis, because public TCR beta signatures pointed to carriage of CMV infection along with the matching HLA type.

The sequencer listed for this sample is Illumina HiSeq 1500. The public reads were run again by TCRdb, first through fastp at Q25 and then through MiXCR, and only productive beta chains were kept. Rows are unified per CDR3 protein, each entry keeping the most common DNA and genes. The sample includes approximately 100,000 distinct CDR3 sequences, with under 45% observed a single time. The ten largest account for around 74% of the sample. Broader findings and caveats from the paper: In the ex vivo response, HLA-C-restricted CMV-specific TCR beta clonotypes were dominant, and in two of eight donors the single most frequent clonotype came from this HLA-C-restricted group. In both this cohort and an independent roughly 350-donor cohort, the cumulative frequency of public TCR beta family members distinguished carriers of CMV infection plus the relevant HLA type.

The intended sense of this specimen's treatment or condition label: in vitro stimulation with specific CMV peptide epitopes to enrich CMV-specific T cells. The CDR3 starts with the cysteine, ends with the phenylalanine, and has 14 residues. Just the 42-base CDR3 DNA is kept, in frame starting at base 1. According to the germline V gene, CDR1 reads SGHTA and CDR2 reads FQGNSA. Between the V and J ends, shortened by 5 bases and 0 bases respectively, the junction contains 10 bases. A note on this clonotype: What antigen it recognizes has not been identified. Nothing much larger sits one base from this clone, and base qualities are not available.

The V gene is TRBV7-2 and the J gene is TRBJ2-5, with no reliable assignment of the D segment. The sample consisted of CD8+ T cells from cultured PBMCs, taken from culture after CMV antigen stimulation. This clonotype was obtained from a human donor in good health (CMV status not recorded). Some clones in this sample may be carry-over from other donors' samples. The DNA sequence is given as TGTGCCAGCAGCCGCGTTCGGTACCAAGAGACCCAGTACTTC. Its protein is CASSRVRYQETQYF.